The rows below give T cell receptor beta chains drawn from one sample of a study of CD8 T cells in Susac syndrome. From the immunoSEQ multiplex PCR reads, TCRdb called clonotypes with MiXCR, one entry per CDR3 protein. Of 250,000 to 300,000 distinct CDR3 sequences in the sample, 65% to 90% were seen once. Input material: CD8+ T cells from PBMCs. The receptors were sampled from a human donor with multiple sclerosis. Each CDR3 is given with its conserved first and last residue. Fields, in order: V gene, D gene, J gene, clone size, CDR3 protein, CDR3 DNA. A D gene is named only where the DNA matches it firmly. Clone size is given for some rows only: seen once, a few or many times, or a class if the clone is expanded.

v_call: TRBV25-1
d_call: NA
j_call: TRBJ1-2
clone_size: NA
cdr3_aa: CASHHREQADSYTF
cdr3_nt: TGTGCCAGCCACCACAGGGAACAGGCTGATAGCTACACCTTC

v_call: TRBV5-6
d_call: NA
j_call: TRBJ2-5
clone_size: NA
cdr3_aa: CASSLVQSQETQYF
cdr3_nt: TGTGCCAGCAGCTTGGTGCAGAGCCAAGAGACCCAGTACTTC

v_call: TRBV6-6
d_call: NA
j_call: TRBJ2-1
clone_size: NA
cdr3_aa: CASSDTDGYNEQFF
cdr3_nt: TGTGCCAGCAGTGACACAGACGGGTACAATGAGCAGTTCTTC

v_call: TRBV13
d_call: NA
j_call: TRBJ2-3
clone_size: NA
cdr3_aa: CASSPSGQRTGDTQYF
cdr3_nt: TGTGCCAGCAGCCCGTCAGGACAGCGGACGGGGGATACGCAGTATTTT

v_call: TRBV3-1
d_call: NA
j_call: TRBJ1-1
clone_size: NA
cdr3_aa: CASSGLPGGTEAFF
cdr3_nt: TGTGCCAGCAGCGGTTTACCGGGAGGCACTGAAGCTTTCTTT

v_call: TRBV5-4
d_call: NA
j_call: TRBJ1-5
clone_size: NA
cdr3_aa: CASIPGGGGQPQHF
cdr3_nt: TGTGCCAGCATTCCCGGAGGGGGAGGGCAGCCCCAGCATTTT

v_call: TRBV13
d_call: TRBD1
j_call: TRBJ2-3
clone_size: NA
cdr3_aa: CASSLGQGSWTDTQYF
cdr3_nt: TGTGCCAGCAGCTTAGGACAGGGGAGTTGGACAGATACGCAGTATTTT

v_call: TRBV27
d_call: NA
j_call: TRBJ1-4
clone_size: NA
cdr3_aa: CASSVRGPYEKLFF
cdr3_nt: TGTGCCAGTTCCGTCCGGGGCCCCTACGAAAAACTGTTTTTT

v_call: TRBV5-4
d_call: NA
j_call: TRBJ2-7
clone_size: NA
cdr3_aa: CASSWGGRAGSYGQYF
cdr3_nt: TGTGCCAGCAGCTGGGGGGGCAGGGCAGGTTCCTACGGGCAGTACTTC

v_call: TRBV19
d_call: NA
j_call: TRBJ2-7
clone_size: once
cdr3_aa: CASSPSAGSSYEQYF
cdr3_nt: TGTGCCAGTAGTCCCTCGGCCGGGAGCTCCTACGAGCAGTACTTC

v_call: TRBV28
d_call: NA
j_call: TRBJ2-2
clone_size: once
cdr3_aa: CASSSRLIAPNTGELFF
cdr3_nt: TGTGCCAGCAGTTCAAGATTGATTGCCCCGAACACCGGGGAGCTGTTTTTT

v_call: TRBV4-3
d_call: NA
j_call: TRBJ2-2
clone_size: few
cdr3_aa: CASSQDRAGELFF
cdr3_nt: TGCGCCAGCAGCCAAGATCGGGCCGGGGAGCTGTTTTTT

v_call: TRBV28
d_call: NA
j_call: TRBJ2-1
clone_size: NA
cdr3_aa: CASSFWGSYNEQFF
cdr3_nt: TGTGCCAGCAGTTTCTGGGGAAGCTACAATGAGCAGTTCTTC

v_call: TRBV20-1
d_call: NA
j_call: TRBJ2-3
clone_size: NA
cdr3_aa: CSARVGRRGLRGGTDTQYF
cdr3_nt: TGCAGTGCTAGAGTGGGCCGCCGCGGTTTGAGGGGCGGGACAGATACGCAGTATTTT

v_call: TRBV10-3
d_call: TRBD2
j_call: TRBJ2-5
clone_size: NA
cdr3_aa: CAISDPPGGQETQYF
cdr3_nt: TGTGCCATCAGTGACCCGCCGGGAGGGCAAGAGACCCAGTACTTC

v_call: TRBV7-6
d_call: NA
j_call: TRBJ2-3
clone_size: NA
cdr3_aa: CACRTETSDTQYF
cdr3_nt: TGTGCCTGCCGTACAGAAACCTCAGATACGCAGTATTTT

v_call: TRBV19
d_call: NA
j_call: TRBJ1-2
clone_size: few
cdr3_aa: CASSIASGPESYTF
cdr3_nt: TGTGCCAGTAGTATAGCTTCCGGGCCAGAGAGCTACACCTTC

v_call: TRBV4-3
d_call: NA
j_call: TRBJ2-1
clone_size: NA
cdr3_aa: CASSRTDNEQFF
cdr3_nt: TGCGCCAGCAGCAGGACAGACAATGAGCAGTTCTTC

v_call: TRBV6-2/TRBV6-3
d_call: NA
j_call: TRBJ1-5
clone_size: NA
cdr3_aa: CASSYIQGDNQPQHF
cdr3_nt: TGTGCCAGCAGTTACATACAGGGTGACAATCAGCCCCAGCATTTT

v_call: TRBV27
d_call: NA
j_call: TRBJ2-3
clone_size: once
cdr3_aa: CASSFTGRVTDTQYF
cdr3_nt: TGTGCCAGCAGTTTCACGGGACGGGTAACAGATACGCAGTATTTT

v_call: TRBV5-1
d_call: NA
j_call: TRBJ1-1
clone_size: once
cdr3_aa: CASSLEPGPYTEAFF
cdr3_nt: TGCGCCAGCAGCTTGGAACCGGGACCGTACACTGAAGCTTTCTTT

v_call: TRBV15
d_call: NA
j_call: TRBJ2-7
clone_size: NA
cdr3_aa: CATSRDRTTSSYEQYF
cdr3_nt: TGTGCCACCAGCAGGGACCGGACTACCAGCTCCTACGAGCAGTACTTC

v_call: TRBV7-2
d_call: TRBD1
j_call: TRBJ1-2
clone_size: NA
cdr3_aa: CASSLYGTGFYGYTF
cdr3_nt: TGTGCCAGCAGCTTATACGGGACAGGTTTCTATGGCTACACCTTC

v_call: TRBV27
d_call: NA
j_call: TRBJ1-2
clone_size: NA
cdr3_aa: CASSLDRGQGYTF
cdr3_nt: TGTGCCAGCAGTCTGGATCGGGGCCAGGGCTACACCTTC

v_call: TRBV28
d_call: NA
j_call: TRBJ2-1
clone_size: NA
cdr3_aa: CASSFGGIVNEQFF
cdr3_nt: TGTGCCAGCAGTTTCGGAGGGATAGTTAATGAGCAGTTCTTC

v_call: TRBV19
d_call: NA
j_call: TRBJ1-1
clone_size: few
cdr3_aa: CASSIGAGNTEAFF
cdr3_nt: TGTGCCAGTAGTATTGGGGCGGGGAACACTGAAGCTTTCTTT

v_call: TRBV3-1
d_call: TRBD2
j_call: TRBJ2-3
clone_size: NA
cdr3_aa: CASSQEVLAGIQYF
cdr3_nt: TGTGCCAGCAGCCAAGAGGTCCTAGCGGGAATACAGTATTTT

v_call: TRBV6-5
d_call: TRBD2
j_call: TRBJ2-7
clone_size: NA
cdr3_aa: CASSTSGPSSYEQYF
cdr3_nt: TGTGCCAGCAGTACTAGCGGCCCAAGCTCCTACGAGCAGTACTTC

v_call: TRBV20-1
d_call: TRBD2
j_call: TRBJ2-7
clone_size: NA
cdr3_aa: CSARDLEGLAGGHPYEQYF
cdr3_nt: TGCAGTGCTAGAGATCTAGAAGGACTAGCGGGAGGTCACCCCTACGAGCAGTACTTC

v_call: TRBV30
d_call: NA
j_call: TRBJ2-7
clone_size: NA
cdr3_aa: CAWSLGEDEQYF
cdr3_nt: TGTGCCTGGAGTCTCGGGGAAGACGAGCAGTACTTC

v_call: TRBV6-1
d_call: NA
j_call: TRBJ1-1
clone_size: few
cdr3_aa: CASREGFSAFF
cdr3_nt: TGTGCCAGCAGGGAGGGCTTCTCGGCTTTCTTT

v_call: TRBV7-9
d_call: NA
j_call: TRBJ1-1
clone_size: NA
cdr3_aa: CASSFTPGNTEAFF
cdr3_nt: TGTGCCAGCAGCTTTACGCCGGGGAACACTGAAGCTTTCTTT

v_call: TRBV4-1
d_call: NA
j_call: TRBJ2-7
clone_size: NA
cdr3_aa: CASSQAFSGSEQYF
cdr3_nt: TGCGCCAGCAGCCAAGCTTTCTCTGGGTCCGAGCAGTACTTC

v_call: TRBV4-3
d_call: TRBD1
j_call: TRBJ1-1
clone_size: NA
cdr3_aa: CASSRHRGNTEAFF
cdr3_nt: TGCGCCAGCAGCCGGCACAGGGGGAACACTGAAGCTTTCTTT

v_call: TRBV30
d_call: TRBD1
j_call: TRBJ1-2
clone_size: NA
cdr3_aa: CAWTLTQGGWRYGYTF
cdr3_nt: TGTGCCTGGACCCTGACCCAGGGGGGATGGAGGTATGGCTACACCTTC

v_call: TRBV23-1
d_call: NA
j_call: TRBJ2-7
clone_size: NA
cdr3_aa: CASSQLRRVVSYEQYF
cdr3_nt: TGCGCCAGCAGTCAACTCCGCAGGGTGGTCTCGTACGAGCAGTACTTC

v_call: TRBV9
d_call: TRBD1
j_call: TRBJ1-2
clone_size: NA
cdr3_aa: CASSVGGSLGTASRGYTF
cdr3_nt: TGTGCCAGCAGCGTAGGGGGATCCTTGGGGACAGCTAGCCGTGGCTACACCTTC

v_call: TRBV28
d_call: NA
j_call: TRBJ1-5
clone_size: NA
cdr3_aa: CASKGRNTWTAQGPQHF
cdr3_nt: TGTGCCAGCAAGGGTCGGAACACATGGACGGCTCAGGGGCCCCAGCATTTT

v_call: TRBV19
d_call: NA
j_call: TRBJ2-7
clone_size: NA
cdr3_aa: CASSAGRGYEQYF
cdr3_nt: TGTGCCAGTAGCGCCGGCAGGGGCTACGAGCAGTACTTC

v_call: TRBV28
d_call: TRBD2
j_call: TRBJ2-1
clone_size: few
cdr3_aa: CASSPAGDLNEQFF
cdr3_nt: TGTGCCAGCAGTCCGGCGGGAGATCTAAATGAGCAGTTCTTC

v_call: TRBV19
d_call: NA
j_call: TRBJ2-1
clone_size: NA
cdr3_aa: CASSDGSDYYNEQFF
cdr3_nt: TGTGCCAGTAGCGATGGGTCTGATTACTACAATGAGCAGTTCTTC

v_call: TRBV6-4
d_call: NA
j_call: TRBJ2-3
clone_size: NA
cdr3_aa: CASSDSRDGSDTQYF
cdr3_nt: TGTGCCAGCAGTGACTCGAGGGACGGATCAGATACGCAGTATTTT

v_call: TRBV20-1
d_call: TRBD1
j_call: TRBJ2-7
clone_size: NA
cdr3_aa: CSARDLKQDRLDYEQYF
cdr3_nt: TGCAGTGCTAGAGATCTTAAGCAGGACAGGCTTGACTACGAGCAGTACTTC

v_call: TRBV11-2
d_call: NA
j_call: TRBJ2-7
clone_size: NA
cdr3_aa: CASSLDQWTPNYEQYF
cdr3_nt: TGTGCCAGCAGCTTAGATCAATGGACACCGAACTACGAGCAGTACTTC

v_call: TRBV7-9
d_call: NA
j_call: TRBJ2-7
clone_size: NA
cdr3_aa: CASIRMKGDEQYF
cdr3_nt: TGTGCCAGCATCAGGATGAAGGGGGACGAGCAGTACTTC

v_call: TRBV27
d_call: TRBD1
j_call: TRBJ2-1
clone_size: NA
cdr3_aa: CASTELGQGANEQFF
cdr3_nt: TGTGCCAGCACGGAACTAGGACAGGGGGCGAATGAGCAGTTCTTC

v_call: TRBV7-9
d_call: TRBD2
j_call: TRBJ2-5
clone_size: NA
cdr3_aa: CASRQGLAGSQETQYF
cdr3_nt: TGTGCCAGCAGACAAGGACTAGCGGGATCACAAGAGACCCAGTACTTC

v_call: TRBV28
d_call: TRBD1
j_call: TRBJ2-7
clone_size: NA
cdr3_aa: CASSLYRGAEQYF
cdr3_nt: TGTGCCAGCAGTTTATACAGGGGGGCCGAGCAGTACTTC

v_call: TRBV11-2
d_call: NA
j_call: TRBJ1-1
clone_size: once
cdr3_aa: CASSASGYTEAFF
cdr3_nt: TGTGCCAGCAGCGCCTCGGGGTACACTGAAGCTTTCTTT

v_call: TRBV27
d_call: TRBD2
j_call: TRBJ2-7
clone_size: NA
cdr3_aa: CASSQLANGAEQYF
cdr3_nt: TGTGCCAGCAGCCAACTAGCGAACGGTGCCGAGCAGTACTTC

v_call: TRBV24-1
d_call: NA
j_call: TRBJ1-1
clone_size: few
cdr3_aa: CATSFSGTEAFF
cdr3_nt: TGTGCCACCAGTTTTTCGGGCACTGAAGCTTTCTTT

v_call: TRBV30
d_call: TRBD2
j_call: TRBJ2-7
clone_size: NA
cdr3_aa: CACPAISGSLIGEQYF
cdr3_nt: TGTGCCTGCCCGGCGATTAGCGGGAGTCTAATAGGGGAGCAGTACTTC

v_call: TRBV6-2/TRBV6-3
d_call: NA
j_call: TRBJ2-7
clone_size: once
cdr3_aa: CATTSDWESYEQYF
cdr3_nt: TGTGCCACCACATCAGATTGGGAGAGTTACGAGCAGTACTTC

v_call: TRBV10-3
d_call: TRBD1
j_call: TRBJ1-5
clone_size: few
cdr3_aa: CAISELPLAGQADQPQHF
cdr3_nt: TGTGCCATCAGTGAGCTTCCCCTCGCGGGACAGGCGGATCAGCCCCAGCATTTT

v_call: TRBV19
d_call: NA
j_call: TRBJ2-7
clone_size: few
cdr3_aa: CASRVGLSGIYEQYF
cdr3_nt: TGTGCCAGTAGGGTAGGTCTATCCGGTATCTACGAGCAGTACTTC

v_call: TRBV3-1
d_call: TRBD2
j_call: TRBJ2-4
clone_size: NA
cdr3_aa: CASSQDIWLAGLDIQYF
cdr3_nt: TGTGCCAGCAGCCAAGATATCTGGCTAGCGGGATTGGACATTCAGTACTTC

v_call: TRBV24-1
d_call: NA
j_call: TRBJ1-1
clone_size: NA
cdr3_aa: CATSDPGPRANTEAFF
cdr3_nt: TGTGCCACCAGTGATCCCGGGCCCAGGGCGAACACTGAAGCTTTCTTT

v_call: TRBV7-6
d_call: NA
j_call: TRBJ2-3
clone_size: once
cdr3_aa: CASSPQPESTDTQYF
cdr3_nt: TGTGCCAGCAGCCCACAGCCAGAGAGCACAGATACGCAGTATTTT

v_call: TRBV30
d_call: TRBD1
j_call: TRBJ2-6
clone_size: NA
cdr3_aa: CAWGDRGLSVGANVLTF
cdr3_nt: TGTGCCTGGGGTGACAGGGGCCTCTCTGTGGGGGCCAACGTCCTGACTTTC

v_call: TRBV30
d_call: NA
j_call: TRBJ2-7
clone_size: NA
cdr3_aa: CAWSTSAGYSYEQYF
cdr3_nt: TGTGCCTGGAGCACTTCGGCGGGCTACTCCTACGAGCAGTACTTC